This TCR beta chain originates from a study of cytomegalovirus exposure and HLA in healthy donors. Study-wide points: Researchers reported that three CMV-associated chains were confirmed in vitro as CMV antigen-specific. The study recorded about 160 TCR beta chains that were cytomegalovirus-associated. With high specificity and sensitivity, the classifier reportedly diagnosed cytomegalovirus status.

In regard to this clone: Its antigen is as yet unknown.

Deletions cut 6 bases from V and 8 bases from J, with 13 bases between. Germline V lookup: CDR1 MNHEY, CDR2 SVGAGI. The CDR3 is 12 amino acids. TCRdb's copy holds only in-frame clones and misses some; the assay was immunoSEQ multiplex PCR. Among approximately 150,000 clones listed, 80% to 95% were seen once. This chain connects TRBV6-5 to TRBJ1-2; tentative D call: TRBD1 (5 bases). This TCR derives from a man aged 18 to 29 in good health and CMV-seronegative. The sample consisted of PBMCs. This CDR3 reads CASRDIGRGYTF. CDR3 sequence (DNA): TGTGCCAGCAGGGACATAGGACGAGGCTACACCTTC.